These 22 T cell receptor beta chains were sequenced from one sample in a study of blood T cell repertoires in COVID-19. Sequencing was performed with immunoSEQ multiplex PCR; in TCRdb, only in-frame clones are kept and a portion is missing. The table includes about 300,000 clones, more than 75% detected once. The sequencing sample was made of peripheral blood. The receptors shown here come from a woman aged 45-60 years with acute or convalescent COVID-19.

CDR3 nucleotide sequence: TGTGCCAGCAGTTCCGGGACAGGGTATGGGGAGCAGTTCTTC. Translation gives CASSSGTGYGEQFF. This chain joins TRBV6-2 or TRBV6-3 and TRBJ2-1, with 9 bases fitting TRBD1. J lost 10 bases, V lost 4 bases, and 8 bases had no gene match. The CDR3 totals 14 residues. Germline V gene data show CDR1 as MNHEY and CDR2 as SVGEGT.

The chain is built from TRBV29-1 and TRBJ1-3; no clear D. Germline V gene lookup returns CDR1 SQVTM and CDR2 ANQGSEA. The V end lost 4 bases, the J end lost 2 bases, and 9 bases lay between the germline ends. The CDR3 is 13 residues long. CDR3 amino acids: CSVGTSTGNTIYF. In DNA form, the CDR3 reads TGCAGCGTTGGCACGAGCACTGGAAACACCATATATTTT.

This sequence joins TRBV2 and TRBJ2-3; D not certain. In germline, CDR1 is SNHLY, CDR2 FYNNEI. The length of the CDR3 is 14 residues. V dropped 4 bases and J dropped 0 bases, with 8 bases sitting between them. The CDR3: CASSVTQSTDTQYF. As DNA, the CDR3 is TGTGCCAGCAGTGTGACACAGAGCACAGATACGCAGTATTTT.

V is TRBV7-2 and J is TRBJ2-7, with 9 bases fitting TRBD2. Germline V gives CDR1 SGHTA, CDR2 FQGNSA. CDR3 size: 16 residues. With V trimmed by 6 bases and J by 2 bases, 11 bases remained unmatched. The CDR3 DNA sequence: TGTGCCAGCAGATTACATAGCGGGAGTCTTCCCTACGAGCAGTACTTC. This gives the protein CASRLHSGSLPYEQYF. The full variable domain, rest sourced from reference TRBV7-2 and TRBJ2-7, is GAGVSQSPSNKVTEKGKDVELRCDPISGHTALYWYRQSLGQGLEFLIYFQGNSAPDKSGLPSDRFSAERTGGSVSTLTIQRTQQEDSAVYLCASRLHSGSLPYEQYFGPGTRLTVT.

The rearrangement links TRBV19 to TRBJ2-3; 8 nucleotides line up with TRBD1. V shed 4 bases, J shed 2 bases, and the junction held 8 bases outside the gene matches. This CDR3 region has 16 residues. The germline V gene encodes CDR1 LNHDA and CDR2 SQIVND (reference sequence). CDR3 bases: TGTGCCAGTAGTAGGGCTGGGACAGGATTCACAGATACGCAGTATTTT. Encoded protein: CASSRAGTGFTDTQYF.

There are a few counts of this clone. This chain's CDR3 is CASSRDRGLQPQHF. CDR3 bases: TGTGCCAGCAGCCGCGACAGGGGTCTACAGCCCCAGCATTTT. V usage is TRBV4-2 and J usage is TRBJ1-5; 8 nucleotides match TRBD1. The CDR3 runs 14 residues. Trimming cost V 4 bases and J 7 bases; bases outside gene matches: 6. From germline, CDR1 is LGHNA and CDR2 YNFKEQ.

The V call is TRBV18, the J call TRBJ2-7; 9 bases align to TRBD1. There are 15 residues in the CDR3. V was pared by 3 bases and J by 1 base, with 4 bases of the junction left unmatched. The germline CDR1 and CDR2 sequences are KGHSH and LQKENI. The CDR3 is CASSPPGQGSYEQYF. The CDR3 coding sequence is TGTGCCAGCTCACCCCCGGGACAGGGATCCTACGAGCAGTACTTC. Full variable domain (remainder filled in from reference TRBV18 and TRBJ2-7): NAGVMQNPRHLVRRRGQEARLRCSPMKGHSHVYWYRQLPEEGLKFMVYLQKENIIDESGMPKERFSAEFPKEGPSILRIQQVVRGDSAAYFCASSPPGQGSYEQYFGPGTRLTVT.

The rearrangement links TRBV5-4 to TRBJ1-5; 8 bases map to TRBD1. The CDR3 has 15 residues. Germline CDR1 SGHNT, CDR2 YYREEE (reference sequence). With 0 bases clipped from V and 6 bases from J, the junction kept 5 bases outside the gene matches. In DNA, the CDR3 is TGTGCCAGCAGCTTGGCCGGGACAGGCGGTCAGCCCCAGCATTTT. This encodes CASSLAGTGGQPQHF.

The gene calls are TRBV6-5 and TRBJ1-6; D might be TRBD1 (6 bases). Trimming shortened V by 6 bases and J by 7 bases, and 16 bases separated the two germline ends. Germline V lookup: CDR1 MNHEY, CDR2 SVGAGI. This CDR3 spans 15 amino acids. CDR3 region: CASSRTDPTNSPLHF. The CDR3 coding sequence is TGTGCCAGCAGCCGGACAGACCCCACAAATTCACCCCTCCACTTT.

Remarks on this clone: This same CDR3 is encoded by further DNA sequences in the sample. The chain employs TRBV18 and TRBJ2-1, with 14 bases identical to TRBD2. This CDR3 region has 15 residues. J gave up 7 bases and V 3 bases, and 2 bases lay outside the gene matches. CDR1 is KGHSH and CDR2 is LQKENI in the germline V gene. CDR3 residues: CASSPGLAGVNEQFF. In DNA form, the CDR3 reads TGTGCCAGCTCACCGGGACTAGCGGGAGTTAATGAGCAGTTCTTC.

The genes are TRBV27 and TRBJ1-2; TRBD1 matches 7 bases. This CDR3 contains 18 residues. CDR1 is MNHEY and CDR2 is SMNVEV in the germline V gene (reference sequence). The ends lost 5 bases at V and 0 bases at J; junction bases unmatched: 15. CDR3 in amino acids: CASSIRDRGQNPNYGYTF. CDR3 sequence (DNA): TGTGCCAGCAGTATCAGGGACCGGGGACAGAATCCTAACTATGGCTACACCTTC.

The chain links TRBV5-1 to TRBJ2-7; TRBD2 matches 9 bases. V was clipped by 0 bases and J by 0 bases; unmatched bases: 4. The germline V gene has CDR1 SGHRS and CDR2 YFSETQ. The CDR3 is made up of 16 amino acids. The CDR3 is CASSLESSGTSYEQYF. The DNA of the CDR3 is TGCGCCAGCAGCTTGGAGTCTAGCGGGACCTCCTACGAGCAGTACTTC.

V is TRBV5-1 and J is TRBJ2-7; 8 bases match TRBD2. Trimming removed 4 bases from V and 2 bases from J; junction bases left unmatched: 2. Germline-derived CDR1 and CDR2 are SGHRS and YFSETQ. This CDR3 has 13 residues. The CDR3 sequence is CASSLLAAYEQYF. CDR3 DNA: TGCGCCAGCAGCCTACTAGCGGCCTACGAGCAGTACTTC.

V gene TRBV11-3 combines with J gene TRBJ2-7, with 10 bases that match TRBD1. After removal of 5 bases from V and 3 bases from J, the junction contained 4 bases not matched to a gene. CDR3 size: 14 residues. Germline V lookup: CDR1 SGHNT, CDR2 YENEEA. The CDR3 loop is CASSGGDRGYEQYF. In nucleotides, the CDR3 is TGTGCCAGCAGCGGTGGGGACAGGGGCTACGAGCAGTACTTC. The full variable domain, rest sourced from reference TRBV11-3 and TRBJ2-7, is EAGVVQSPRYKIIEKKQPVAFWCNPISGHNTLYWYLQNLGQGPELLIRYENEEAVDDSQLPKDRFSAERLKGVDSTLKIQPAELGDSAVYLCASSGGDRGYEQYFGPGTRLTVT.

The chain employs TRBV3-1 (or the pseudogene TRBV3-2) and TRBJ2-7; 13 bases map to TRBD2. This CDR3 is 15 amino acids long. Germline V gene data show CDR1 as LGHDT and CDR2 as YNNKEL (reference sequence). Trimming took 3 bases from V and 2 from J; bases not matched to a gene: 1. The CDR3 DNA follows: TGTGCCAGCAGCCATGGACTAGCGGGAGCCTACGAGCAGTACTTC. This translates into CASSHGLAGAYEQYF.

This chain uses TRBV27 with TRBJ2-7; 7 bases match TRBD1. Germline CDR1 reads MNHEY; CDR2 reads SMNVEV (reference sequence). The V segment lost 10 bases and the J segment 0 bases; nucleotides outside the gene matches: 6. The CDR3 spans 13 residues. CDR3 sequence: CATSDRSSYEQYF. CDR3 DNA: TGTGCCACCTCGGACAGGAGCTCCTACGAGCAGTACTTC.

The rearrangement uses TRBV18 and TRBJ1-1; maybe TRBD1 (6 bases). Between the trimmed V and J ends, which lost 5 bases and 4 bases, there was a span of 11 bases. Germline V gene lookup returns CDR1 KGHSH and CDR2 LQKENI. CDR3 size: 13 residues. CDR3 in DNA: TGTGCCAGCTCATCAGGGGAAGGCACTGAAGCTTTCTTT. Amino acids: CASSSGEGTEAFF. The variable domain in full, with the rest retrieved from reference TRBV18 and TRBJ1-1, is NAGVMQNPRHLVRRRGQEARLRCSPMKGHSHVYWYRQLPEEGLKFMVYLQKENIIDESGMPKERFSAEFPKEGPSILRIQQVVRGDSAAYFCASSSGEGTEAFFGQGTRLTVV.

This chain uses TRBV27 with TRBJ2-7; TRBD2 is a possible D gene (6 bases). Germline CDR1 MNHEY, CDR2 SMNVEV (reference sequence). The CDR3 length is 13 residues. V lost 8 bases and J lost 7, with 18 bases in between. The DNA of the CDR3 is TGTGCCAGCGGCCGTCCTTTGGGGGGTGAGCAGTACTTC. Translated: CASGRPLGGEQYF.

The V and J genes are TRBV9 and TRBJ2-3, with a possible D match to TRBD2 (6 bases). Per germline, CDR1 SGDLS and CDR2 YYNGEE. CDR3 length: 17 amino acids. Trimming took 6 bases from V and 2 from J, leaving 22 bases between them. The DNA of the CDR3 is TGTGCCAGCACCCCGCTCCGCGGGGCTAGCGTCACAGATACGCAGTATTTT. Translated: CASTPLRGASVTDTQYF.

The chain links TRBV6-5 to TRBJ1-2; maybe TRBD1 (5 bases). V lost 5 bases to trimming and J lost 4 bases, with 11 bases between them. Germline-derived CDR1 and CDR2 are MNHEY and SVGAGI. This CDR3 comprises 13 residues. The CDR3 spells CASSPGHLYGYTF. The CDR3 bases are TGTGCCAGCAGTCCCGGACACCTCTATGGCTACACCTTC.

The V and J genes are TRBV7-2 and TRBJ1-5; no firm D call. V lost 3 bases, J lost 6 bases, and 9 bases lay in between. The CDR3 spans 13 residues. Germline CDR1 and CDR2: SGHTA and FQGNSA. The CDR3 nucleotides read TGTGCCAGCAGCTTCAAGGGAGCTCAGCCCCAGCATTTT. It encodes CASSFKGAQPQHF.

Here the CDR3 reads CASSPPGTGANIQYF. The DNA of the CDR3 is TGTGCCAGCAGCCCACCTGGGACAGGGGCTAACATTCAGTACTTC. The V and J genes are TRBV5-4 and TRBJ2-4, with 10 bases lining up with TRBD1. V shed 4 bases and J 7 bases; nucleotides not matched to a gene: 8. The CDR3 extends over 15 amino acids. Germline CDR1 and CDR2: SGHNT and YYREEE (reference sequence).